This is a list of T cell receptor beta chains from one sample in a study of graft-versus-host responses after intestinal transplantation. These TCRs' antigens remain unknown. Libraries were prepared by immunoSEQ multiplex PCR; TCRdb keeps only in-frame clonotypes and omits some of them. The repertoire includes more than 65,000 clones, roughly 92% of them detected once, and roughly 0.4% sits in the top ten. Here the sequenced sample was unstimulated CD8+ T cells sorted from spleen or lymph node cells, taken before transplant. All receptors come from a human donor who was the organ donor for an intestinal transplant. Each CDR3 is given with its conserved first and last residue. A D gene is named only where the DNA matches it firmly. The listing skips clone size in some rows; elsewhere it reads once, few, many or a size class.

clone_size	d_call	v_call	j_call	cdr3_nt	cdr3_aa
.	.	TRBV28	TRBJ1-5	TGTGCCAGCAGCGATAGTAATCAGCCCCAGCATTTT	CASSDSNQPQHF
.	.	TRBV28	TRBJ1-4	TGTGCCAGCAGTTACGGACAAGGCCCGAATGAAAAACTGTTTTTT	CASSYGQGPNEKLFF
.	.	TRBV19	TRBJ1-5	TGTGCCAGTAGTGAGGGGGACGGTAGCAATCAGCCCCAGCATTTT	CASSEGDGSNQPQHF
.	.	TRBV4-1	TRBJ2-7	TGCGCCAGCAGCCAGGCGGGACAGAGCTCCTACGAGCAGTACTTC	CASSQAGQSSYEQYF
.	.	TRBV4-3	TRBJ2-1	TGCGCCAGCAGCCAAGAGGAGGTCCACGTCTCCTACAATGAGCAGTTCTTC	CASSQEEVHVSYNEQFF
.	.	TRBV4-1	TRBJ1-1	TGCGCCAGCAGCCACAACACACAAAACACTGAAGCTTTCTTT	CASSHNTQNTEAFF
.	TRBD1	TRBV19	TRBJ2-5	TGTGCCAGTAGTCCCGGGACAGGGAAGGAGACCCAGTACTTC	CASSPGTGKETQYF
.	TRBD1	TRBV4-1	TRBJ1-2	TGCGCCAGCAGCCAAGTGGGACAGGGGGCAGGCTACACCTTC	CASSQVGQGAGYTF
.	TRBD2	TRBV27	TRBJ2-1	TGTGCCAGCAGTTCGTCAGCGGGGGTCCCAATCAATGAGCAGTTCTTC	CASSSSAGVPINEQFF
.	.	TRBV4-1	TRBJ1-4	TGCGCCAGCAGCCTAATCTACGGGACTAATGAAAAACTGTTTTTT	CASSLIYGTNEKLFF
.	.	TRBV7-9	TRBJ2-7	TGTGCCAGCAGCTTAGGGGGCCGACACGAGCAGTACTTC	CASSLGGRHEQYF
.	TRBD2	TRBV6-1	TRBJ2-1	TGTGCCAGCAGTGGCTTAGCTAGCGGGAGCTACAATGAGCAGTTCTTC	CASSGLASGSYNEQFF
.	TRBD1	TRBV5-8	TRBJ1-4	TGTGCCAGCCGGACAGGTTGGCCCGAAAAACTGTTTTTT	CASRTGWPEKLFF
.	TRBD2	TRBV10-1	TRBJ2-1	TGCGCCAGCAGGAGGACTAGCTACTCCTCCTACAATGAGCAGTTCTTC	CASRRTSYSSYNEQFF
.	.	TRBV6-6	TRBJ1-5	TGTGCCAGCAGTCCGGGGGGTGGGAGCAATCAGCCCCAGCATTTT	CASSPGGGSNQPQHF
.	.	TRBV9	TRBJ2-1	TGTGCCAGCAGCGTAAGTCGAGGTGAGCAGTTCTTC	CASSVSRGEQFF
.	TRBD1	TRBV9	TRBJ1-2	TGTGCCAGCAGCCGGGGACAGGGGTACTATGGCTACACCTTC	CASSRGQGYYGYTF
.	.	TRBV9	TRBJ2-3	TGTGCCAGCAGCGTAGGGCAGTTTGGTACAGATACGCAGTATTTT	CASSVGQFGTDTQYF
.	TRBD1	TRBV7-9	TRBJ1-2	TGTGCCAGCAGCTTAGGAGGGACAGGGAGACTCAACTATGGCTACACCTTC	CASSLGGTGRLNYGYTF
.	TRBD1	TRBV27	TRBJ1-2	TGTGCCAGCAGTCAGTCGACAGGGTCGGTCTATGGCTACACCTTC	CASSQSTGSVYGYTF
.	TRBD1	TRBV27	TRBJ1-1	TGTGCCAGCAGTCCGTACGCACAGGGGCCGTCTTTCTTT	CASSPYAQGPSFF
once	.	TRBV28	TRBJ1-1	TGTGCCAGCAGGTGGTCGGGGGGGCGCCCTGAAGCTTTCTTT	CASRWSGGRPEAFF
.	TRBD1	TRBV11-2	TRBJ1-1	TGTGCCAGCAGCTTAGTAGGGGGCGGACCCTTGAACACTGAAGCTTTCTTT	CASSLVGGGPLNTEAFF
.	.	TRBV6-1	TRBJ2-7	TGTGCCAGCAGTGAAGGGGTCAGGGCCCACGAGCAGTACTTC	CASSEGVRAHEQYF
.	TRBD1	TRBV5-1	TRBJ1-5	TGCGCCAGCAGCGGAAGGACAGGGCAACCCCAGCATTTT	CASSGRTGQPQHF
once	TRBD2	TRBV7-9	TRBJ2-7	TGTGCCAGCAGCTCCACCTCTGGGCGGGGGAGCTCCTACGAGCAGTACTTC	CASSSTSGRGSSYEQYF
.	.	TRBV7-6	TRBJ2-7	TGTGCCAGCAGCCCTGGGGAGGCGACACCGCCCTACGAGCAGTACTTC	CASSPGEATPPYEQYF
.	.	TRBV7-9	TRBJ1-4	TGTGCCAGCAGCCCCCTCCTGGGACAAAATAATGAAAAACTGTTTTTT	CASSPLLGQNNEKLFF
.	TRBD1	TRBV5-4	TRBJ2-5	TGTGCCAGCAGCTCTCGGACAGGAGAACAAGAGACCCAGTACTTC	CASSSRTGEQETQYF
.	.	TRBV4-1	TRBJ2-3	TGCGCCAGCAGCCAAGATCGAGGAGAAAGCAGGGCAGATACGCAGTATTTT	CASSQDRGESRADTQYF
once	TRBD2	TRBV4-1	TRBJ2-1	TGCGCCAGCAGCCTCCTAGCGGGGGGTAATGAGCAGTTCTTC	CASSLLAGGNEQFF
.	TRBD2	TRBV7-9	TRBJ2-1	TGTGCCAGCAGCTTAGGGGCGGGGGGCCCCCGTAATGAGCAGTTCTTC	CASSLGAGGPRNEQFF
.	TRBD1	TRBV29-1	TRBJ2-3	TGCAGCGTCCCGACAGGGGTGGGTACAGATACGCAGTATTTT	CSVPTGVGTDTQYF
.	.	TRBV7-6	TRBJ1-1	TGTGCCAGCAGCTTACGTGCGAAGGGGCTGAACACTGAAGCTTTCTTT	CASSLRAKGLNTEAFF
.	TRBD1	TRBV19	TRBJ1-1	TGTGCCACCCGACAGGGCGGTCACACTGAAGCTTTCTTT	CATRQGGHTEAFF
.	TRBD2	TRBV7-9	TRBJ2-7	TGTGCCAGCAGCGTCACTAGCGGGGGGGCGGGTTACGAGCAGTACTTC	CASSVTSGGAGYEQYF
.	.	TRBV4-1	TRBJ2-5	TGCGCCAGCAGCCAAGATTTGGGCAGCAGCGAGACCCAGTACTTC	CASSQDLGSSETQYF
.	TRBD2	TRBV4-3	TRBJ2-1	TGCGCCAGCAGCCAATACCTTAGCGGGGGGGCGGGAAATGAGCAGTTCTTC	CASSQYLSGGAGNEQFF
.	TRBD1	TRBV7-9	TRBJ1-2	TGTGCCAGCAGCTCCCAAGGGGGCAACTACTATGGCTACACCTTC	CASSSQGGNYYGYTF
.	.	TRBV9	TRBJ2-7	TGTGCCAGCAGCGTAGCACAGCACAGCTCCTACGAGCAGTACTTC	CASSVAQHSSYEQYF
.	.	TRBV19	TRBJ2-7	TGTGCCAGTAGTATATCCCCCGGGGGTGGCTACGAGCAGTACTTC	CASSISPGGGYEQYF
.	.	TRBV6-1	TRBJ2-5	TGTGCCAGCAGAGAACAGGAATTGGAGACCCAGTACTTC	CASREQELETQYF
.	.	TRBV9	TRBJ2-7	TGTGCCAGCAGCTCCGAGGCTCGGACTACTTACTCTTACGAGCAGTACTTC	CASSSEARTTYSYEQYF
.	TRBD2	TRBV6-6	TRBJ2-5	TGTGCCAGCCGGGGGGAAGAGCAGTACTTC	CASRGEEQYF